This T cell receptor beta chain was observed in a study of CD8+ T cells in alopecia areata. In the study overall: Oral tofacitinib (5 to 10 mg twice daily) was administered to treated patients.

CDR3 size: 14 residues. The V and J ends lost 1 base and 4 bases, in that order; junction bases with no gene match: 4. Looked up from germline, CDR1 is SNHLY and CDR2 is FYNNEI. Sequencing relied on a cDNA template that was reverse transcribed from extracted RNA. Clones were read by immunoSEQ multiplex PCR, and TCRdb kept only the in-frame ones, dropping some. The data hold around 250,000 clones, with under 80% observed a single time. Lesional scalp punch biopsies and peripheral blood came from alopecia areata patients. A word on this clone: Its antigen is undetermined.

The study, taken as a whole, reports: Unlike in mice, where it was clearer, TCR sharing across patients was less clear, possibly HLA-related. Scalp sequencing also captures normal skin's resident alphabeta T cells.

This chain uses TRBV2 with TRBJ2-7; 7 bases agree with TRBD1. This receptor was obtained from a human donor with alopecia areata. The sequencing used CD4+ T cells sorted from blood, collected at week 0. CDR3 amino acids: CASSEDGTAYEQYF. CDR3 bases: TGTGCCAGCAGTGAAGACGGGACAGCATACGAGCAGTACTTC.